This T cell receptor (beta chain) was obtained from a study of blood T cell repertoires in COVID-19. As for the study in general: Samples representing acute and convalescent COVID-19 were sourced from the United States, Italy and Spain.

CDR1 SEHNR and CDR2 FQNEAQ come from the germline V gene (reference sequence). The CDR3 extends over 16 amino acids. Clinical history reported by participants formed the basis on which cohorts were assigned. Concerning this clone itself: One end of the junction does not line up with germline, which may come from a read error.

Methods used by the authors: Amplification of reference gene primers provided the estimated nucleated cell counts. Libraries were prepared by immunoSEQ multiplex PCR; TCRdb keeps only in-frame clonotypes and omits some of them. The DNA gave D and trimming, while V, J and clone size come from that table. The table has a few hundred thousand clones, 70% to 90% seen once. This TCR was recovered from a woman aged 35 to 49 with acute COVID-19. The V call is TRBV7-9, the J call TRBJ2-5; 13 bases map to TRBD2. What was sequenced was PBMCs or T cells enriched from blood (not recorded which). CDR3 protein: CASNLGTSGTQETQYF. In DNA form, the CDR3 reads TGTGCCAGCAACTTAGGGACTAGCGGGACCCAAGAGACCCAGTACTTC.